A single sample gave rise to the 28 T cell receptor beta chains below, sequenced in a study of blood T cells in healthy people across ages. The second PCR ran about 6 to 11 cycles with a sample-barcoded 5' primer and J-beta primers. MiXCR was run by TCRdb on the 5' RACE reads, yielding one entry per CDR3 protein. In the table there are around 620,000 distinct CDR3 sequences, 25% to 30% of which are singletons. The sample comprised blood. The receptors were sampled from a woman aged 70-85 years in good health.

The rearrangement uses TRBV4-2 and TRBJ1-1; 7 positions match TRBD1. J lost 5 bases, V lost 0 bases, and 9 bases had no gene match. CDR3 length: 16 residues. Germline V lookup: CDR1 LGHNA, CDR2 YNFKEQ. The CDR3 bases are TGTGCCAGCAGCCAAGATTTGAACAGGGGAAGGACTGAAGCTTTCTTT. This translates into CASSQDLNRGRTEAFF.

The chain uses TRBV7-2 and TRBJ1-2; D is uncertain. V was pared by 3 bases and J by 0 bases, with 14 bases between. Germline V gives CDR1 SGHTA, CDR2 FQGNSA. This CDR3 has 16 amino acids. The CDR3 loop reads CTSSLPQDLANYGYTF. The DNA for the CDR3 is TGTACCAGCAGCTTGCCCCAGGACCTAGCTAACTATGGCTACACCTTC.

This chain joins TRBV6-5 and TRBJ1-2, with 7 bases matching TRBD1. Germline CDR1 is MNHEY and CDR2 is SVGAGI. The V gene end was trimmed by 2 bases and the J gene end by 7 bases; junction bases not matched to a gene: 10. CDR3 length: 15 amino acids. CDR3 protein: CASSYTPGGLGGYTF. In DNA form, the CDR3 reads TGTGCCAGCAGTTACACACCAGGGGGGCTCGGTGGCTACACCTTC.

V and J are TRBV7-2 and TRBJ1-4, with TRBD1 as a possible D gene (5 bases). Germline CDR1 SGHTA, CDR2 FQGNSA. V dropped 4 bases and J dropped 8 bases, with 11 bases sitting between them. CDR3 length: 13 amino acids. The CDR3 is CASSSRESEKLFF. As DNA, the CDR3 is TGTGCCAGCAGCTCCAGGGAATCGGAAAAACTGTTTTTT.

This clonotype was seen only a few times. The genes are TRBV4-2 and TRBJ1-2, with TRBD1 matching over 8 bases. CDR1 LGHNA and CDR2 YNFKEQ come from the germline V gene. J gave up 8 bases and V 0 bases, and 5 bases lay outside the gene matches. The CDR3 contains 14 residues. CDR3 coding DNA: TGTGCCAGCAGCCAAGATGGGCAGGGGGCCGGCTACACCTTC. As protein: CASSQDGQGAGYTF.

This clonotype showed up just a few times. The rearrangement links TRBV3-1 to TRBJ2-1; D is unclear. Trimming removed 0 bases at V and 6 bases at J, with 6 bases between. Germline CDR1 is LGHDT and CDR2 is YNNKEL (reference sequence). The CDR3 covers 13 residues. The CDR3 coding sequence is TGTGCCAGCAGCCAAGAATTGACCAATGAGCAGTTCTTC. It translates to CASSQELTNEQFF.

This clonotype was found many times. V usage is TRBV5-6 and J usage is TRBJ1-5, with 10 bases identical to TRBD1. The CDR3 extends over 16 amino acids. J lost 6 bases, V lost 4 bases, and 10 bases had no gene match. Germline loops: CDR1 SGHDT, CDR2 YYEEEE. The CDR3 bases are TGTGCCAGCAGCCGGGAAGGGACAGGGGCGACTCAGCCCCAGCATTTT. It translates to CASSREGTGATQPQHF.

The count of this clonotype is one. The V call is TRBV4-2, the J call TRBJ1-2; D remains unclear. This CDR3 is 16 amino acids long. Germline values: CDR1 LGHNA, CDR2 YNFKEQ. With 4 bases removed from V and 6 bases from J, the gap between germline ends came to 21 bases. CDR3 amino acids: CASSPNLGSQWNGYTF. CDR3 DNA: TGTGCCAGCAGCCCTAACCTCGGATCACAATGGAATGGCTACACCTTC.

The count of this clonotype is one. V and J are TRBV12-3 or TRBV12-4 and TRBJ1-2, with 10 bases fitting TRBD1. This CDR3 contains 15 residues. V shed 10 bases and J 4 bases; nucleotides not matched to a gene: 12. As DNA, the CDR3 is TGTGCCATAGCGACGGACAGGGGGGTTAGCTATGGCTACACCTTC. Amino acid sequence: CAIATDRGVSYGYTF.

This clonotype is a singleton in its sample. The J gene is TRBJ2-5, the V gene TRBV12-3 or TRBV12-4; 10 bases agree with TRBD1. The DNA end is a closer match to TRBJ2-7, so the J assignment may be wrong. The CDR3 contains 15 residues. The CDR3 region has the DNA TGTGCCAGCAGTCCCCAACCGACAGGGGGCTGCGAGCAGTACTTC. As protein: CASSPQPTGGCEQYF.

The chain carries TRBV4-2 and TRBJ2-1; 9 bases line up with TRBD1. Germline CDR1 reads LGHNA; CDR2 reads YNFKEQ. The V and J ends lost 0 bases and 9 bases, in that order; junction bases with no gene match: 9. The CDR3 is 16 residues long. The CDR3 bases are TGTGCCAGCAGCCAAGATCTGGGGACAGGGTCCAGTGAGCAGTTCTTC. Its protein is CASSQDLGTGSSEQFF.

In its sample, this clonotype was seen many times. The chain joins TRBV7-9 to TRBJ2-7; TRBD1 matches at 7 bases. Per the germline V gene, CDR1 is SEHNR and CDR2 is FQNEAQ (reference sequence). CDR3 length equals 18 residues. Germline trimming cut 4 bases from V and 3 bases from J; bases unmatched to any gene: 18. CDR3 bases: TGTGCCAGCAGCTCGACCTTCCGGGACAGTGCAATCCTCTACGAGCAGTACTTC. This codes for CASSSTFRDSAILYEQYF. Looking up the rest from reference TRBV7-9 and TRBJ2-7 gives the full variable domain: DTGVSQNPRHKITKRGQNVTFRCDPISEHNRLYWYRQTLGQGPEFLTYFQNEAQLEKSRLLSDRFSAERPKGSFSTLEIQRTEQGDSAMYLCASSSTFRDSAILYEQYFGPGTRLTVT.

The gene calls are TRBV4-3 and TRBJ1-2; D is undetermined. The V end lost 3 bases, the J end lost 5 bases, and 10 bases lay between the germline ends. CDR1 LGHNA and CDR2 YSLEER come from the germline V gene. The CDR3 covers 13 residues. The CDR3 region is CASSQAPTYGYTF. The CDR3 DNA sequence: TGCGCCAGCAGCCAGGCCCCCACTTATGGCTACACCTTC.

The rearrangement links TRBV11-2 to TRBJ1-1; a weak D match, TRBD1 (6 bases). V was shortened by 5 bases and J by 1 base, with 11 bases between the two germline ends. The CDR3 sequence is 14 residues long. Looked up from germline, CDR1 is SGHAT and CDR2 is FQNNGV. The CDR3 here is CASSQGQTNTEAFF. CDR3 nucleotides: TGTGCCAGCAGCCAAGGACAGACGAACACTGAAGCTTTCTTT.

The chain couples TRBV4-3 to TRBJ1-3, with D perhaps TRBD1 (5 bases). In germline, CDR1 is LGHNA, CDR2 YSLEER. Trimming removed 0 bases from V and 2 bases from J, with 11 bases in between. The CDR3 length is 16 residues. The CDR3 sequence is CASSQDTGGAGNTIYF. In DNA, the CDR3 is TGCGCCAGCAGCCAAGACACGGGGGGAGCTGGAAACACCATATATTTT.

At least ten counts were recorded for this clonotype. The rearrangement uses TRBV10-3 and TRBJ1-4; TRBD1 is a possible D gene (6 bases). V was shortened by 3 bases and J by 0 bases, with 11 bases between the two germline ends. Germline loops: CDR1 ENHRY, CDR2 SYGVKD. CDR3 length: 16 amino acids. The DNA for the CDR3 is TGTGCCATCAGTGATAGACAGGTTGCAACTAATGAAAAACTGTTTTTT. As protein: CAISDRQVATNEKLFF.

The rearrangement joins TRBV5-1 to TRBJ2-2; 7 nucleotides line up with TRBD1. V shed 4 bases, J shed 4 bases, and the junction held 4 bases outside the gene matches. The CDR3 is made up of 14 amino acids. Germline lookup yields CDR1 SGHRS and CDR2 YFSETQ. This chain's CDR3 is CASSQGQITGELFF. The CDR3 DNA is TGCGCCAGCAGCCAGGGACAGATCACCGGGGAGCTGTTTTTT.

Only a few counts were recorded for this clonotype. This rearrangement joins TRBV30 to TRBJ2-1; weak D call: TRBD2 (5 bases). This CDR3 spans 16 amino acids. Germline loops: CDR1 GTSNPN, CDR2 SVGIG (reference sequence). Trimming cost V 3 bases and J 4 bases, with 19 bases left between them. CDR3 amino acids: CAWRGNGEGRYNEQFF. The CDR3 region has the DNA TGTGCCTGGAGAGGGAACGGGGAAGGACGATACAATGAGCAGTTCTTC.

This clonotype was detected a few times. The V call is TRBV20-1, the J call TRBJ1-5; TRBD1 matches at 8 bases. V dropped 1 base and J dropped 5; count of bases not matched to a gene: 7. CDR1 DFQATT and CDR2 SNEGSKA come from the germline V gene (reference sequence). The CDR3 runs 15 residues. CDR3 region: CSARAQGANYQPQHF. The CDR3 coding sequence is TGCAGTGCTAGAGCCCAGGGGGCGAACTATCAGCCCCAGCATTTT.

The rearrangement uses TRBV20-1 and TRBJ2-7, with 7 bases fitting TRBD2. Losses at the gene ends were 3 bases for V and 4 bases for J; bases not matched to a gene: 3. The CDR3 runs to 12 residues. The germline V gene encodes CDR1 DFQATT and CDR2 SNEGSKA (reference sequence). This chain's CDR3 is CSASGGLYEQYF. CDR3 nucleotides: TGCAGTGCTAGCGGGGGGTTGTACGAGCAGTACTTC.

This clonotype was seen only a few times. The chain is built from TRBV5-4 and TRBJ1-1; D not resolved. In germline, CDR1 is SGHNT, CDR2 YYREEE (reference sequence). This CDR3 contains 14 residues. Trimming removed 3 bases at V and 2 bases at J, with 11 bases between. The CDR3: CASSSDPTNTEAFF. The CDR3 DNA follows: TGTGCCAGCAGCTCCGACCCGACAAACACTGAAGCTTTCTTT.

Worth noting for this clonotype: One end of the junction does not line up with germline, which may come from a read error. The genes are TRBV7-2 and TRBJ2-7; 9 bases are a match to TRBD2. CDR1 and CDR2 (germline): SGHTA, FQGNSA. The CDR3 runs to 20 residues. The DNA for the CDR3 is TGTGCCAGCAGCCTAGCTTCTCGGACTAGCGCCACCCTGTTGGTCCACGAGCAGTACTTC. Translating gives CASSLASRTSATLLVHEQYF.

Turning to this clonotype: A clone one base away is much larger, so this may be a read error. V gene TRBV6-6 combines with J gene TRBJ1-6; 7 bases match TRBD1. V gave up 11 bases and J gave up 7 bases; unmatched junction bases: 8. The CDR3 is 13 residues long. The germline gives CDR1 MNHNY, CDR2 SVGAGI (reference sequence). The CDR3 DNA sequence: TGTGCCGGCTCGACAGGGTGGAATTCACCCCTCCACTTT. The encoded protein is CAGSTGWNSPLHF.

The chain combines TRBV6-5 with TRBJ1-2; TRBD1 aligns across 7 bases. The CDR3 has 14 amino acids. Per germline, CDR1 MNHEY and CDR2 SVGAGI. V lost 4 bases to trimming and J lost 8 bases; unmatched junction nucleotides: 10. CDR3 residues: CASSSTDRAGGYTF. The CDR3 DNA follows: TGTGCCAGCAGTTCGACCGACAGGGCAGGCGGCTACACCTTC.

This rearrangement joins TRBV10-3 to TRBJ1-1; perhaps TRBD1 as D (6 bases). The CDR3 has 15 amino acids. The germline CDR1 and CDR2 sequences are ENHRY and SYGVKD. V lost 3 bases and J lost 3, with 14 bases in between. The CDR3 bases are TGTGCCATCAGTGACGTGAGGGGGTTGTACACTGAAGCTTTCTTT. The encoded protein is CAISDVRGLYTEAFF.

For the CDR3, the DNA is TGTGCCAGCAGCGTAATAGCGGGAGAGACCCAGTACTTC. This translates into CASSVIAGETQYF. This chain uses TRBV7-3 with TRBJ2-5, with 7 bases fitting TRBD2. Germline values: CDR1 SGHTA, CDR2 FQGTGA. The CDR3 length is 13 residues. The J segment lost 4 bases and the V segment lost 5 bases, leaving 4 bases of the junction unmatched.

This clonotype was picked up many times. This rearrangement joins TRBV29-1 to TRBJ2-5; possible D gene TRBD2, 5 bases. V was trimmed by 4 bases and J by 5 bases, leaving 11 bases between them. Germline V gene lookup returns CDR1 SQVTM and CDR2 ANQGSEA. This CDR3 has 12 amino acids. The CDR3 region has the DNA TGCAGCGTTGCCTCTAGCAAGGAGACCCAGTACTTC. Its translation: CSVASSKETQYF.

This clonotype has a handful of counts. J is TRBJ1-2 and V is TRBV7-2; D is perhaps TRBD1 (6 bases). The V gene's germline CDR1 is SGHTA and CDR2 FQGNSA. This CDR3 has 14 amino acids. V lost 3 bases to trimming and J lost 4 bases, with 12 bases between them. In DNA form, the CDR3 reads TGTGCCAGCAGCTTTGGGGGCGCTGGCTATGGCTACACCTTC. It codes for CASSFGGAGYGYTF.